This T cell receptor (beta chain) was captured in a study of glioma-infiltrating T cells after dendritic cell vaccination. Time point of the sample: after dendritic cell vaccination, including at tumor progression/relapse. Measured with immunoSEQ multiplex PCR; TCRdb has only the in-frame clones, and not every one. The table lists roughly 100,000 clones, around 90% of them singletons. Germline lookup yields CDR1 SGHRS and CDR2 YFSETQ. The CDR3 has 12 residues. Trimming stripped 4 bases from V and 3 bases from J, with 6 bases between. This clonotype originated in a human donor with glioblastoma. The sequences come from blood, collected after dendritic cell vaccination. The chain employs TRBV5-1 and TRBJ2-3; D is ambiguous. CDR3 amino acids: CASSPQTDTQYF. CDR3 nucleotides: TGCGCCAGCAGCCCCCAGACAGATACGCAGTATTTT.